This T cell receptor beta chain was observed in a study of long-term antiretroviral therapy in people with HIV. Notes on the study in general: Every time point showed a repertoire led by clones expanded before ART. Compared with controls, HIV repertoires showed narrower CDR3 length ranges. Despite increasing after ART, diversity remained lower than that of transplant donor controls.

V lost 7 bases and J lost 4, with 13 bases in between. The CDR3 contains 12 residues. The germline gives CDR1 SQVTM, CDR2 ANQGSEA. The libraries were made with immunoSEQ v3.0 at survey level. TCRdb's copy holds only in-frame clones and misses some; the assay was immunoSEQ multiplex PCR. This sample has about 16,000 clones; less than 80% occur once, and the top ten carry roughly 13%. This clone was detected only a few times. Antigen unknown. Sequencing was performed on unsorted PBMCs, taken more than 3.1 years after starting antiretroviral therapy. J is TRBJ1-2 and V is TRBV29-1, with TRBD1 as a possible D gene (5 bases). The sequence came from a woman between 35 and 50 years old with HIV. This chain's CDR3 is CSDLGAAYGYTF. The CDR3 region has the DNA TGCAGCGATTTAGGGGCAGCCTATGGCTACACCTTC.